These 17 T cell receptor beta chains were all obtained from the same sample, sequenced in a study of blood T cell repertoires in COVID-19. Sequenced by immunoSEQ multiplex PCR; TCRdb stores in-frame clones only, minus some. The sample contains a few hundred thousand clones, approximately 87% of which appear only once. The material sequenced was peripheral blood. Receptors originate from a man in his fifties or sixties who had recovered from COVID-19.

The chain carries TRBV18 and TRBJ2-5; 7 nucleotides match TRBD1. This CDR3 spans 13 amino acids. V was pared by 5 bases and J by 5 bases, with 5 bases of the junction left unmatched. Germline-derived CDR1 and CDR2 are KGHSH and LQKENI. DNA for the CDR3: TGTGCCAGCTCATCGACAGGGTTGGAGACCCAGTACTTC. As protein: CASSSTGLETQYF.

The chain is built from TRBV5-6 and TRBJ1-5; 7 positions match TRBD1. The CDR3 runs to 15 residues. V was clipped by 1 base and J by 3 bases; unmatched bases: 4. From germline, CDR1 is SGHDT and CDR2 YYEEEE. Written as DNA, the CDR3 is TGTGCCAGCAGCTTGTTCAGGGGGGTCAATCAGCCCCAGCATTTT. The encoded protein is CASSLFRGVNQPQHF.

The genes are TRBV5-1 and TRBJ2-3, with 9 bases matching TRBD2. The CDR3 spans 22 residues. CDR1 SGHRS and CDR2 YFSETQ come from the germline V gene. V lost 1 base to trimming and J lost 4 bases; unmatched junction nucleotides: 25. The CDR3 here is CASSLSVLAGIQGVSSPDTQYF. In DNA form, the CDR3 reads TGCGCCAGCAGCTTGTCGGTTCTAGCGGGGATCCAGGGAGTAAGTAGCCCAGATACGCAGTATTTT.

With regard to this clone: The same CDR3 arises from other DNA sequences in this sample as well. CDR3 bases: TGTGCCAGCAGCTCGCACAAGCGGGAGGGCACTGGGGAGCTGTTTTTT. It encodes CASSSHKREGTGELFF. The V gene is TRBV3-1 (or the pseudogene TRBV3-2), the J gene TRBJ2-2; 10 bases map to TRBD2. Germline-derived CDR1 and CDR2 are LGHDT and YNNKEL (reference sequence). The CDR3 loop spans 16 amino acids. The J segment lost 8 bases and the V segment lost 5 bases, leaving 11 bases of the junction unmatched.

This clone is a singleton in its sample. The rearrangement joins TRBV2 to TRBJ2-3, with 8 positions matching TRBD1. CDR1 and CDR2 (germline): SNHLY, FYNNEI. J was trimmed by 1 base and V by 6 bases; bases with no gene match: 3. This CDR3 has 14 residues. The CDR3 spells CASRVDRGTDTQYF. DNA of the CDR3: TGTGCCAGCAGGGTGGACAGGGGCACAGATACGCAGTATTTT. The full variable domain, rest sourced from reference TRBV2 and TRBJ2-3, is EPEVTQTPSHQVTQMGQEVILRCVPISNHLYFYWYRQILGQKVEFLVSFYNNEISEKSEIFDDQFSVERPDGSNFTLKIRSTKLEDSAMYFCASRVDRGTDTQYFGPGTRLTVL.

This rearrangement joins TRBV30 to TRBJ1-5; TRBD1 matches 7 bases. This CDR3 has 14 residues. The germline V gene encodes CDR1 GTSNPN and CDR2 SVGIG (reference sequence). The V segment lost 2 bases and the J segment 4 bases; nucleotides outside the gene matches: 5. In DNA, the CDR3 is TGTGCCTGGAGTTCCGGGACAGTTAATCAGCCCCAGCATTTT. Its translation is CAWSSGTVNQPQHF.

This chain's CDR3 is CAISEAPGTGSYEQYF. The CDR3 bases are TGTGCCATCAGTGAGGCCCCCGGGACAGGATCCTACGAGCAGTACTTC. J is TRBJ2-7 and V is TRBV10-3; 8 bases agree with TRBD1. The germline V gene encodes CDR1 ENHRY and CDR2 SYGVKD. Trimming cost V 2 bases and J 1 base; bases outside gene matches: 7. The CDR3 extends over 16 amino acids.

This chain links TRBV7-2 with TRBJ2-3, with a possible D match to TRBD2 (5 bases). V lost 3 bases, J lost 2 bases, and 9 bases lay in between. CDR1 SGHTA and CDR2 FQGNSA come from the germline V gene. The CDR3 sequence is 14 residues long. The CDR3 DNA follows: TGTGCCAGCAGCTTGGGTAGCGCCACAGATACGCAGTATTTT. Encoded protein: CASSLGSATDTQYF.

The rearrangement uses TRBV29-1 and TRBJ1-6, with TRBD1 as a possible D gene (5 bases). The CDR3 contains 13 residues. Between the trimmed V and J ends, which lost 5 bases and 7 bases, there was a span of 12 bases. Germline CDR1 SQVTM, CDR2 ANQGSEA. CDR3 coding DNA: TGCAGCGTTAGGGACTGGGGAAATTCACCCCTCCACTTT. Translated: CSVRDWGNSPLHF.

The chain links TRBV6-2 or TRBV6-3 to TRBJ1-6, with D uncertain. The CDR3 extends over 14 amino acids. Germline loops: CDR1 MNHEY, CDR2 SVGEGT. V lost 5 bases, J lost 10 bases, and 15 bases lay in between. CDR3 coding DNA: TGTGCCAGCAGTAACCGGACTTACTGGTCACCCCTCCACTTT. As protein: CASSNRTYWSPLHF.

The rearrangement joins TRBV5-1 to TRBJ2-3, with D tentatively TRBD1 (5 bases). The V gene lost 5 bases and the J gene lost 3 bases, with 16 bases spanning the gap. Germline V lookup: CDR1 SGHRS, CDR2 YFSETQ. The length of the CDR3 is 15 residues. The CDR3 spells CASRKGALGTDTQYF. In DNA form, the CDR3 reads TGCGCCAGCAGAAAAGGGGCTCTGGGGACAGATACGCAGTATTTT.

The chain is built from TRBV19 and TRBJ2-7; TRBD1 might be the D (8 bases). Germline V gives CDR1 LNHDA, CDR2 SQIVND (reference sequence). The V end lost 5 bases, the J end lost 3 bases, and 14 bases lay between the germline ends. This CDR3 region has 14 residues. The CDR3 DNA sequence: TGTGCCAGTAGTGCAACAGGGGGGGACTACGAGCAGTACTTC. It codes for CASSATGGDYEQYF.

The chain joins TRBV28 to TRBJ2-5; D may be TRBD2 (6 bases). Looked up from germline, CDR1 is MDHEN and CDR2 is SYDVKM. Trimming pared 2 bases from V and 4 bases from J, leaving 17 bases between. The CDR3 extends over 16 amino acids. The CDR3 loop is CASSLGVGTLGETQYF. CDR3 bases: TGTGCCAGCAGTTTAGGGGTAGGGACTCTAGGAGAGACCCAGTACTTC.

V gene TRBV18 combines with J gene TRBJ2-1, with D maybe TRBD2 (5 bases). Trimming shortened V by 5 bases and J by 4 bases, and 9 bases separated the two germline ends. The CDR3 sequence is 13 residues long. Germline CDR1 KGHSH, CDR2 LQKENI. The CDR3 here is CASSGSGYNEQFF. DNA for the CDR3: TGTGCCAGCTCAGGATCGGGGTACAATGAGCAGTTCTTC.

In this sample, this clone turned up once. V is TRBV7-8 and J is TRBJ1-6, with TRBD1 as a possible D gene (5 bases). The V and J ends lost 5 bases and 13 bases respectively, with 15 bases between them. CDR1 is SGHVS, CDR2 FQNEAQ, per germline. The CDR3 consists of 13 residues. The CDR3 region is CASSGQGKTPLHF. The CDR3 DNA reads TGTGCCAGCAGCGGGCAGGGCAAGACGCCCCTCCACTTT.

This CDR3 is CASSLGGPGQGTAFF. In DNA form, the CDR3 reads TGCGCCAGCAGCTTGGGCGGTCCGGGACAGGGGACAGCTTTCTTT. The genes are TRBV5-1 and TRBJ1-1, with TRBD1 matching over 10 bases. Germline loops: CDR1 SGHRS, CDR2 YFSETQ. The CDR3 covers 15 residues. V gave up 0 bases and J gave up 10 bases; unmatched junction bases: 9.

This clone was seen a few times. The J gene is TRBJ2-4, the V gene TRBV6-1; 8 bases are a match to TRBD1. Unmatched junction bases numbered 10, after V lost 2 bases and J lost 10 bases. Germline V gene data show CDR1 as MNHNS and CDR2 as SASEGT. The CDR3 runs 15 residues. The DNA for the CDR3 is TGTGCCAGCAGTGAACGTACGACAGGGGCCAAAATTCAGTACTTC. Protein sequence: CASSERTTGAKIQYF.